This TCR beta chain stems from a study of blood T cell repertoires in COVID-19. Study details: The United States, Italy and Spain provided the acute and convalescent COVID-19 samples. PBMCs, B-cell-depleted T cells, or T cells provided the cDNA or gDNA that made up the material.

As originally analysed: Amplification of reference gene primers was used by the study to estimate nucleated cell counts. Assay used: immunoSEQ multiplex PCR; TCRdb lists only in-frame clones, some missing. The V and J calls and clone size were taken over from that table, and D and trimming were inferred from the DNA. The data hold about 120,000 clones, with roughly nine tenths observed a single time. The V end was cut by 0 bases, the J end by 3 bases, with 12 bases between. The CDR3 contains 15 residues. The germline gives CDR1 MNHEY, CDR2 SMNVEV (reference sequence). This chain uses TRBV27 with TRBJ2-7; weak D call: TRBD1 (5 bases). What was sequenced was peripheral blood. The clonotype comes from a man between 65 and 80 years old with active or convalescent COVID-19. CDR3 loop: CASSLSAGLSYEQYF. The DNA of the CDR3 is TGTGCCAGCAGTTTATCGGCAGGGCTGAGCTACGAGCAGTACTTC.